A single sample gave rise to the 29 T cell receptor beta chains below, sequenced in a study of blood T cell repertoires in COVID-19. Profiled with immunoSEQ multiplex PCR; TCRdb holds only in-frame clones, not every one. Seen here are 150,000 to 200,000 clones, 80% to 90% observed once, and the top ten hold around 8.6%. Sequenced material: peripheral blood. The receptors were gathered from a man aged 45-65 years with active or convalescent COVID-19.

The chain links TRBV5-1 to TRBJ2-1; 11 bases fit TRBD2. Germline CDR1 and CDR2: SGHRS and YFSETQ. Trimming at V came to 0 bases and at J to 8 bases, leaving 7 bases not matched to a gene. The CDR3 has 16 residues. CDR3 DNA: TGCGCCAGCAGCTTGGTCACTAGCGGGAGAGCTCATGAGCAGTTCTTC. It codes for CASSLVTSGRAHEQFF. The whole variable domain, filled in from reference TRBV5-1 and TRBJ2-1, reads KAGVTQTPRYLIKTRGQQVTLSCSPISGHRSVSWYQQTPGQGLQFLFEYFSETQRNKGNFPGRFSGRQFSNSRSEMNVSTLELGDSALYLCASSLVTSGRAHEQFFGPGTRLTVL.

The chain carries TRBV6-5 and TRBJ2-2; D is unclear. There are 14 residues in the CDR3. With 2 bases removed from V and 1 base from J, the gap between germline ends came to 5 bases. Germline CDR1 and CDR2: MNHEY and SVGAGI. This CDR3 reads CASSYNMNTGELFF. In DNA, the CDR3 is TGTGCCAGCAGTTACAACATGAACACCGGGGAGCTGTTTTTT.

V and J are TRBV19 and TRBJ2-6; D is possibly TRBD2 (6 bases). The germline V gene has CDR1 LNHDA and CDR2 SQIVND (reference sequence). V lost 3 bases and J lost 2, with 14 bases in between. The CDR3 length is 17 residues. The CDR3 protein is CASSIKGRRPGANVLTF. For the CDR3, the DNA is TGTGCCAGTAGTATTAAGGGGAGGCGACCTGGGGCCAACGTCCTGACTTTC.

The chain combines TRBV12-3 or TRBV12-4 with TRBJ1-1, with 7 bases matching TRBD1. This CDR3 spans 13 amino acids. The ends lost 4 bases at V and 7 bases at J; junction bases unmatched: 6. The CDR3 sequence: CASSSTGIIEAFF. In DNA form, the CDR3 reads TGTGCCAGCAGTTCGACAGGGATAATTGAAGCTTTCTTT.

The gene calls are TRBV5-4 and TRBJ2-3; the match to TRBD2 covers 11 bases. The V gene's germline CDR1 is SGHNT and CDR2 YYREEE (reference sequence). The CDR3 consists of 16 residues. With V trimmed by 3 bases and J by 2 bases, 5 bases remained unmatched. The CDR3 DNA reads TGTGCCAGCAGCTCTCCGGGACTAGCGGACACAGATACGCAGTATTTT. Amino acid sequence: CASSSPGLADTDTQYF.

CDR3 DNA sequence: TGTGCCAGCAGCTTACAGGGGGCGCGGGGAGAGACCCAGTACTTC. This sequence encodes CASSLQGARGETQYF. V is TRBV5-4 and J is TRBJ2-5; 9 nucleotides agree with TRBD1. This CDR3 is built from 15 residues. CDR1 and CDR2 from the germline V gene are SGHNT and YYREEE (reference sequence). With V trimmed by 2 bases and J by 4 bases, 6 bases remained unmatched.

The chain is built from TRBV6-2 or TRBV6-3 and TRBJ2-7; 7 nucleotides align to TRBD1. Trimming at V came to 5 bases and at J to 0 bases, leaving 4 bases not matched to a gene. The CDR3 has 14 amino acids. Germline V gives CDR1 MNHEY, CDR2 SVGEGT. The DNA of the CDR3 is TGTGCCAGCAGTCCGCGGACAGGCTCCTACGAGCAGTACTTC. Translation gives CASSPRTGSYEQYF.

The V gene is TRBV4-1, the J gene TRBJ2-7; 9 positions match TRBD2. The CDR3 length is 14 residues. Germline loops: CDR1 MGHRA, CDR2 YSYEKL. With V trimmed by 7 bases and J by 2 bases, 6 bases remained unmatched. The CDR3 protein is CASKASGETYEQYF. In nucleotides, the CDR3 is TGCGCCAGCAAGGCTAGCGGGGAAACCTACGAGCAGTACTTC.

The chain couples TRBV3-1 (or the pseudogene TRBV3-2) to TRBJ1-1, with a tentative D call TRBD1 (6 bases). V lost 3 bases and J 6 bases, leaving 11 bases between the germline ends. The CDR3 loop spans 13 amino acids. Germline CDR1 reads LGHDT; CDR2 reads YNNKEL (reference sequence). CDR3 bases: TGTGCCAGCAGCCACTCACAGGGTTCTGAAGCTTTCTTT. As protein: CASSHSQGSEAFF.

The chain combines TRBV6-5 with TRBJ2-4; 13 bases agree with TRBD2. In germline, CDR1 is MNHEY, CDR2 SVGAGI. This CDR3 spans 15 amino acids. After removal of 5 bases from V and 8 bases from J, the junction contained 6 bases not matched to a gene. As DNA, the CDR3 is TGTGCCAGCAGTCGGACTAGCGGGAGTGACTACATTCAGTACTTC. This translates into CASSRTSGSDYIQYF.

The chain employs TRBV12-3 or TRBV12-4 and TRBJ1-2; no firm D call. The ends were cut back, 8 bases at V and 7 bases at J, with 14 bases in the middle. This CDR3 region has 12 residues. DNA for the CDR3: TGTGCCAGCGGGAGTTGGGAGGTTGGCTACACCTTC. This translates into CASGSWEVGYTF.

The genes are TRBV30 and TRBJ2-2, with a possible D match to TRBD1 (5 bases). Germline assignment: CDR1 GTSNPN and CDR2 SVGIG (reference sequence). The CDR3 spans 16 residues. The V end was cut by 3 bases, the J end by 0 bases, with 14 bases between. CDR3 region: CAWSPPDRPNTGELFF. In DNA, the CDR3 is TGTGCCTGGAGCCCTCCCGACAGACCGAACACCGGGGAGCTGTTTTTT.

The CDR3 sequence: CASSLGGVRDTEAFF. For the CDR3, the DNA is TGTGCCAGCAGTTTGGGGGGAGTTAGGGACACTGAAGCTTTCTTT. This sequence joins TRBV28 and TRBJ1-1; a possible D gene is TRBD1 (5 bases). Trimming stripped 3 bases from V and 3 bases from J, with 14 bases between. CDR3 length equals 15 residues. CDR1 MDHEN and CDR2 SYDVKM come from the germline V gene.

The rearrangement joins TRBV5-1 to TRBJ2-3, with 7 bases identical to TRBD2. Germline V gene sequence: CDR1 SGHRS, CDR2 YFSETQ. CDR3 length equals 13 residues. The V and J ends lost 2 bases and 4 bases, in that order; junction bases with no gene match: 1. The CDR3 sequence: CASSFGGADTQYF. The CDR3 coding sequence is TGCGCCAGCAGCTTTGGGGGGGCAGATACGCAGTATTTT.

This chain links TRBV19 with TRBJ1-5, with 9 bases identical to TRBD1. CDR3 length equals 17 residues. J was trimmed by 0 bases and V by 7 bases; bases with no gene match: 10. Germline V lookup: CDR1 LNHDA, CDR2 SQIVND (reference sequence). In DNA form, the CDR3 reads TGTGCCAGTAAGGAGACAGGGGGACGGTATAGCAATCAGCCCCAGCATTTT. This translates into CASKETGGRYSNQPQHF.

V is TRBV7-9 and J is TRBJ2-1, with 10 nucleotides matching TRBD1. This CDR3 is built from 16 residues. CDR1 and CDR2 (germline): SEHNR, FQNEAQ (reference sequence). Unmatched junction bases numbered 6, after V lost 5 bases and J lost 2 bases. CDR3 nucleotide sequence: TGTGCCAGCAGCCTTCGGACAGGGGGGACCTACAATGAGCAGTTCTTC. Translated, it gives CASSLRTGGTYNEQFF. Variable domain in full (rest from reference TRBV7-9 and TRBJ2-1): DTGVSQNPRHKITKRGQNVTFRCDPISEHNRLYWYRQTLGQGPEFLTYFQNEAQLEKSRLLSDRFSAERPKGSFSTLEIQRTEQGDSAMYLCASSLRTGGTYNEQFFGPGTRLTVL.

J is TRBJ1-5 and V is TRBV7-6; 7 bases align to TRBD1. With 6 bases clipped from V and 4 bases from J, the junction kept 3 bases outside the gene matches. The CDR3 runs 13 residues. Germline CDR1 and CDR2: SGHVS and FNYEAQ. CDR3 amino acids: CASSLGQNQPQHF. In nucleotides, the CDR3 is TGTGCCAGCAGTTTGGGACAGAATCAGCCCCAGCATTTT.

V is TRBV18 and J is TRBJ1-2; 8 bases map to TRBD1. Germline V gives CDR1 KGHSH, CDR2 LQKENI. The CDR3 contains 13 residues. Trimming cost V 3 bases and J 4 bases; bases outside gene matches: 1. The CDR3 nucleotides read TGTGCCAGCTCACCGGACAGGGCCTATGGCTACACCTTC. This gives the protein CASSPDRAYGYTF.

This clone was recorded a few times. CDR3: CASSPAGTSGYGNEQFF. CDR3 DNA: TGTGCCAGCAGTCCGGCGGGGACTAGCGGGTACGGTAATGAGCAGTTCTTC. This rearrangement joins TRBV28 to TRBJ2-1; 12 bases map to TRBD2. Looked up from germline, CDR1 is MDHEN and CDR2 is SYDVKM. The CDR3 spans 17 residues. The V segment lost 5 bases and the J segment 7 bases; nucleotides outside the gene matches: 12. The whole variable domain, filled in from reference TRBV28 and TRBJ2-1, reads DVKVTQSSRYLVKRTGEKVFLECVQDMDHENMFWYRQDPGLGLRLIYFSYDVKMKEKGDIPEGYSVSREKKERFSLILESASTNQTSMYLCASSPAGTSGYGNEQFFGPGTRLTVL.

The V gene is TRBV6-1, the J gene TRBJ1-1, with D uncertain. V gave up 2 bases and J gave up 10 bases, with 11 bases separating them. CDR3 length: 12 amino acids. Germline V lookup: CDR1 MNHNS, CDR2 SASEGT. The CDR3 DNA reads TGTGCCAGCAGTGAACCGCAGGTCTTAGCTTTCTTT. Its translation: CASSEPQVLAFF.

The J gene is TRBJ1-2, the V gene TRBV30; D is uncertain. V was pared by 2 bases and J by 8 bases, with 15 bases between. CDR1 is GTSNPN and CDR2 is SVGIG in the germline V gene (reference sequence). This CDR3 has 13 amino acids. CDR3 sequence reads: CAWSPYHRGGYTF. CDR3 coding DNA: TGTGCCTGGAGTCCATATCACCGCGGAGGCTACACCTTC.

The chain links TRBV6-1 to TRBJ2-2; 14 nucleotides match TRBD2. The junction had 6 bases not matched to a gene; V was cut back by 4 bases and J by 5 bases. The length of the CDR3 is 17 residues. Germline assignment: CDR1 MNHNS and CDR2 SASEGT. The CDR3 DNA reads TGTGCCAGCAGTGCGGGACTAGCGGGAGTCTGGACCGGGGAGCTGTTTTTT. This codes for CASSAGLAGVWTGELFF.

The chain recombines TRBV4-3 with TRBJ1-2, with 8 bases fitting TRBD1. Losses at the gene ends were 0 bases for V and 8 bases for J; bases not matched to a gene: 11. The length of the CDR3 is 16 residues. Germline assignment: CDR1 LGHNA and CDR2 YSLEER. CDR3 residues: CASSQESARGQGGYTF. The CDR3 nucleotides are TGCGCCAGCAGCCAAGAATCCGCCAGGGGGCAAGGCGGCTACACCTTC.

J is TRBJ2-2 and V is TRBV7-2; weak D call: TRBD2 (6 bases). The germline V gene encodes CDR1 SGHTA and CDR2 FQGNSA. Deletions cut 3 bases from V and 5 bases from J, with 7 bases between. This CDR3 is 13 amino acids long. CDR3 coding DNA: TGTGCCAGCAGCTTCCGGGGGACCGGGGAGCTGTTTTTT. It codes for CASSFRGTGELFF.

Concerning this clone itself: A read error may account for a junction end that differs from germline. This chain connects TRBV18 to TRBJ2-2, with D unresolved. CDR3 length: 13 amino acids. Germline-derived CDR1 and CDR2 are KGHSH and LQKENI. Here the CDR3 DNA reads TGTGCCAGCTCACCCGGTAACAGCGGGGAGCTGTTTTTT. Its translation: CASSPGNSGELFF.

Only one count was recorded for this clone. This rearrangement joins TRBV19 to TRBJ2-7, with 8 bases that match TRBD1. The CDR3 spans 17 residues. With 2 bases clipped from V and 0 bases from J, the junction kept 9 bases outside the gene matches. Germline V gene lookup returns CDR1 LNHDA and CDR2 SQIVND (reference sequence). DNA for the CDR3: TGTGCCAGTAGTATAACACAGGGGGGTCTCTTCTCCTACGAGCAGTACTTC. Protein product: CASSITQGGLFSYEQYF.

This sequence joins TRBV6-5 and TRBJ2-7; TRBD2 aligns across 7 bases. The germline gives CDR1 MNHEY, CDR2 SVGAGI. The CDR3 extends over 15 amino acids. J lost 5 bases, V lost 0 bases, and 7 bases had no gene match. The CDR3 reads CASSYSVGGRDEQYF. The CDR3 coding sequence is TGTGCCAGCAGTTACTCGGTGGGAGGGCGCGACGAGCAGTACTTC.

The chain couples TRBV3-1 (or the pseudogene TRBV3-2) to TRBJ1-2, with D tentatively TRBD1 (6 bases). The CDR3 totals 14 residues. Germline CDR1 reads LGHDT; CDR2 reads YNNKEL (reference sequence). V was clipped by 1 base and J by 7 bases, with 13 bases between them. CDR3 loop: CASSQGGGFLGYTF. As DNA, the CDR3 is TGTGCCAGCAGCCAAGGGGGGGGCTTTCTTGGCTACACCTTC.

V is TRBV10-3 and J is TRBJ2-1; 12 nucleotides align to TRBD2. The J segment lost 5 bases and the V segment lost 2 bases, leaving 4 bases of the junction unmatched. Germline CDR1 ENHRY, CDR2 SYGVKD. The CDR3 runs to 16 residues. CDR3 loop: CAISEGTSGYDNEQFF. The CDR3 DNA reads TGTGCCATCAGTGAGGGGACTAGCGGGTACGACAATGAGCAGTTCTTC.